This entry lists 26 T cell receptor beta chains sequenced from one sample in a study of blood T cells in healthy people across ages. Primed by a sample-barcoded 5' primer and a J-beta primer mix, a second PCR proceeded for 7 to 11 cycles. Each CDR3 protein gets one entry after TCRdb re-called the 5' RACE reads with MiXCR. The profile shows roughly 860,000 distinct CDR3 sequences, less than 80% of them singletons. Input material: blood. The source is a young man in good health.

CDR3 residues: CASSLSARIPSGANVLTF. The CDR3 DNA reads TGTGCCAGCAGCTTGTCGGCGCGTATCCCTTCTGGGGCCAACGTCCTGACTTTC. The chain recombines TRBV7-9 with TRBJ2-6; D is undetermined. The ends were cut back, 3 bases at V and 1 base at J, with 16 bases in the middle. CDR1 is SEHNR and CDR2 is FQNEAQ in the germline V gene (reference sequence). The CDR3 totals 18 residues. Using reference TRBV7-9 and TRBJ2-6 for the parts outside the CDR3, the full variable domain is DTGVSQNPRHKITKRGQNVTFRCDPISEHNRLYWYRQTLGQGPEFLTYFQNEAQLEKSRLLSDRFSAERPKGSFSTLEIQRTEQGDSAMYLCASSLSARIPSGANVLTFGAGSRLTVL.

The chain has TRBV7-9 and TRBJ1-1; D is uncertain. Trimming took 7 bases from V and 3 from J, leaving 12 bases between them. From germline, CDR1 is SEHNR and CDR2 FQNEAQ (reference sequence). CDR3 size: 13 residues. The CDR3: CASILERDTEAFF. For the CDR3, the DNA is TGTGCCAGCATCCTCGAGAGGGACACTGAAGCTTTCTTT. The full variable domain, in which reference TRBV7-9 and TRBJ1-1 provide the parts outside the CDR3, is DTGVSQNPRHKITKRGQNVTFRCDPISEHNRLYWYRQTLGQGPEFLTYFQNEAQLEKSRLLSDRFSAERPKGSFSTLEIQRTEQGDSAMYLCASILERDTEAFFGQGTRLTVV.

This clonotype turned up a few times. Here the CDR3 DNA reads TGTGCCAGCAGCCAAGACGTGGGGGAGACCCAGTACTTC. It is translated as CASSQDVGETQYF. The chain carries TRBV4-2 and TRBJ2-5; D is uncertain. This CDR3 has 13 residues. V was clipped by 0 bases and J by 5 bases, with 7 bases between them. Germline V CDR1 and CDR2: LGHNA, YNFKEQ.

CDR3 in DNA: TGTGCCTCAGACCCCGGGGACACAGTATACGAGCAGTACTTC. This gives the protein CASDPGDTVYEQYF. The chain carries TRBV6-1 and TRBJ2-7; D is possibly TRBD1 (6 bases). With 11 bases removed from V and 4 bases from J, the gap between germline ends came to 21 bases. The CDR3 has 14 residues. Looked up from germline, CDR1 is MNHNS and CDR2 is SASEGT.

The chain carries TRBV27 and TRBJ2-5, with D unclear. The CDR3 loop spans 14 amino acids. Trimming took off 3 bases at V and 4 bases at J, with 12 bases between the two ends. From germline, CDR1 is MNHEY and CDR2 SMNVEV (reference sequence). CDR3 residues: CASSFGRDAETQYF. DNA for the CDR3: TGTGCCAGCAGTTTCGGTAGGGATGCAGAGACCCAGTACTTC.

The V gene is TRBV6-5, the J gene TRBJ1-1; 10 nucleotides agree with TRBD1. V was clipped by 5 bases and J by 3 bases; unmatched bases: 6. The CDR3 covers 15 residues. Germline CDR1 is MNHEY and CDR2 is SVGAGI. As DNA, the CDR3 is TGTGCCAGCAGTCCTAAGACAGGGGGCTACACTGAAGCTTTCTTT. It codes for CASSPKTGGYTEAFF.

The V and J genes are TRBV15 and TRBJ1-1; D is unresolved. CDR1 is LNHNV, CDR2 YYDKDF, per germline (reference sequence). V was cut by 4 bases and J by 0 bases, with 3 bases left in between. The CDR3 runs 12 residues. In DNA form, the CDR3 reads TGTGCCACCAGCAAGATGAACACTGAAGCTTTCTTT. Protein: CATSKMNTEAFF.

The chain uses TRBV20-1 and TRBJ2-6; D unresolved. Germline V gives CDR1 DFQATT, CDR2 SNEGSKA (reference sequence). The CDR3 is 14 amino acids. V was trimmed by 3 bases and J by 2 bases, leaving 8 bases between them. The CDR3 nucleotides are TGCAGTGCTAGTCACCAAACTGGGGCCAACGTCCTGACTTTC. The encoded protein is CSASHQTGANVLTF.

The J gene is TRBJ2-1, the V gene TRBV5-6; D possibly corresponds to TRBD2 (5 bases). V dropped 2 bases and J dropped 6 bases, with 12 bases sitting between them. CDR3 length equals 14 residues. The germline V gene has CDR1 SGHDT and CDR2 YYEEEE. The CDR3 sequence: CASSFYRGANEQFF. The CDR3 bases are TGTGCCAGCAGCTTTTATCGGGGAGCCAATGAGCAGTTCTTC.

The rearrangement uses TRBV29-1 and TRBJ2-3; D uncertain. Germline values: CDR1 SQVTM, CDR2 ANQGSEA. The CDR3 extends over 10 amino acids. The V and J ends lost 3 bases and 6 bases respectively, with 4 bases between them. The CDR3, as DNA: TGCAGCGTTGACCAGGATACGCAGTATTTT. This codes for CSVDQDTQYF.

There are a few counts of this clonotype. This sequence joins TRBV10-3 and TRBJ2-3, with 10 nucleotides matching TRBD2. The V gene's germline CDR1 is ENHRY and CDR2 SYGVKD. V was clipped by 7 bases and J by 4 bases; unmatched bases: 11. This CDR3 is 16 amino acids long. The CDR3: CAITAGLAGVSDTQYF. The CDR3 nucleotides are TGTGCCATCACTGCGGGGCTAGCGGGGGTATCAGATACGCAGTATTTT.

This chain joins TRBV7-8 and TRBJ2-1; 12 positions agree with TRBD1. CDR1 and CDR2 from the germline V gene are SGHVS and FQNEAQ. J lost 7 bases, V lost 5 bases, and 3 bases had no gene match. This CDR3 contains 14 residues. The CDR3 DNA is TGTGCCAGCAGCCGGGACAGGGGGCTGAATGAGCAGTTCTTC. Translation gives CASSRDRGLNEQFF.

In its sample, this clonotype was seen a few times. The V call is TRBV20-1, the J call TRBJ2-7; 8 nucleotides line up with TRBD1. The V segment lost 1 base and the J segment 7 bases; nucleotides outside the gene matches: 12. There are 15 residues in the CDR3. The germline CDR1 and CDR2 sequences are DFQATT and SNEGSKA (reference sequence). CDR3 region: CSARVATGVFHEQYF. The CDR3 DNA reads as TGCAGTGCTAGAGTCGCGACAGGGGTGTTTCATGAGCAGTACTTC.

The chain joins TRBV3-1 to TRBJ2-3, with D hard to call. The CDR3 sequence is 15 residues long. V lost 0 bases, J lost 3 bases, and 10 bases lay in between. Germline loops: CDR1 LGHDT, CDR2 YNNKEL (reference sequence). Here the CDR3 reads CASSQEGLRTDTQYF. CDR3 DNA: TGTGCCAGCAGCCAAGAAGGCTTGAGGACAGATACGCAGTATTTT.

The CDR3: CASSYQGDSYYNEQFF. The CDR3 coding sequence is TGTGCCAGCAGTTATCAGGGGGACAGCTATTACAATGAGCAGTTCTTC. The chain is built from TRBV6-6 and TRBJ2-1, with 7 bases matching TRBD1. The CDR3 loop spans 16 amino acids. Germline V gives CDR1 MNHNY, CDR2 SVGAGI (reference sequence). With 3 bases clipped from V and 4 bases from J, the junction kept 9 bases outside the gene matches.

Remarks on this clonotype: Relative to the germline gene, one junction end is altered; a read error may explain this. This chain joins TRBV28 and TRBJ2-3; tentatively, D is TRBD1 (6 bases). This CDR3 has 14 amino acids. The germline V gene encodes CDR1 MDHEN and CDR2 SYDVKM. The CDR3 spells CTSTVRGIRDTQYF. CDR3 DNA sequence: TGTACCAGCACCGTGAGGGGGATAAGAGATACGCAGTATTTT.

The V gene is TRBV27, the J gene TRBJ2-4; D is undetermined. The DNA end is more similar to TRBJ2-7, so the J call may be wrong. CDR1 and CDR2 from the germline V gene are MNHEY and SMNVEV (reference sequence). The CDR3 sequence is 14 residues long. CDR3 bases: TGTGCCAGCAGTTTCACGGACCCACACGTCGAGCAGTACTTC. Its translation is CASSFTDPHVEQYF.

V is TRBV4-2 and J is TRBJ2-5, with 9 bases lining up with TRBD2. V lost 0 bases and J lost 0; bases outside the gene matches: 5. CDR1 and CDR2 from the germline V gene are LGHNA and YNFKEQ. This CDR3 is built from 17 residues. CDR3 sequence: CASSQDGSGGYQETQYF. DNA for the CDR3: TGTGCCAGCAGCCAAGACGGGAGCGGGGGGTACCAAGAGACCCAGTACTTC.

The chain combines TRBV11-2 with TRBJ2-3; D gene uncertain. Germline CDR1 and CDR2: SGHAT and FQNNGV. The CDR3 has 15 residues. The germline V and J ends were trimmed by 3 bases and 1 base, with 11 bases remaining between them. For the CDR3, the DNA is TGTGCCAGCAGCTTCGGAGTAGCCGGCACAGATACGCAGTATTTT. This encodes CASSFGVAGTDTQYF.

This clonotype was picked up many times. V is TRBV20-1 and J is TRBJ2-5; D is unclear. Trimming took off 0 bases at V and 5 bases at J, with 16 bases between the two ends. This CDR3 contains 15 residues. Germline assignment: CDR1 DFQATT and CDR2 SNEGSKA (reference sequence). This CDR3 reads CSARDQEDAPETQYF. CDR3 bases: TGCAGTGCTAGAGATCAGGAAGACGCTCCGGAGACCCAGTACTTC.

The chain couples TRBV15 to TRBJ2-4, with D possibly TRBD2 on 5 matching bases. The J call may be faulty, since TRBJ2-7 better matches the DNA end. CDR1 LNHNV and CDR2 YYDKDF come from the germline V gene (reference sequence). CDR3 length: 15 amino acids. The CDR3 DNA reads TGTGCCACCAGCAGAGATGCGCCGGGGAACTACGAGCAGTACTTC. This encodes CATSRDAPGNYEQYF.

J is TRBJ2-4 and V is TRBV4-2, with TRBD2 identical over 10 bases. CDR3 length equals 18 residues. Trimming cost V 0 bases and J 9 bases; bases outside gene matches: 14. The germline V gene encodes CDR1 LGHNA and CDR2 YNFKEQ. The CDR3 sequence: CASSQDLPAGGRGGIQYF. CDR3 coding DNA: TGTGCCAGCAGCCAAGATCTGCCAGCGGGGGGGCGAGGAGGCATTCAGTACTTC.

The chain carries TRBV10-3 and TRBJ2-1, with 9 bases aligning to TRBD1. Germline loops: CDR1 ENHRY, CDR2 SYGVKD. The CDR3 length is 14 residues. The trim removed 8 bases at V and 9 bases at J, leaving 11 bases unmatched. In DNA form, the CDR3 reads TGTGCCATCGAAGCTGGGACAGGGATTAGTGAGCAGTTCTTC. This codes for CAIEAGTGISEQFF.

To note about this clonotype: As the CDR3 is not closed by the conserved phenylalanine or tryptophan, this likely results from a read error. The chain couples TRBV20-1 to TRBJ2-7; tentative D call: TRBD2 (5 bases). This CDR3 is built from 14 residues. The germline gives CDR1 DFQATT, CDR2 SNEGSKA (reference sequence). The V end lost 1 base, the J end lost 5 bases, and 15 bases lay between the germline ends. DNA of the CDR3: TGCAGTGCTAGAGTGACTATAAAGGAGGACGAGCAGTACATC. This gives the protein CSARVTIKEDEQYI.

This clonotype was detected a few times. The chain is built from TRBV4-2 and TRBJ2-7; 9 bases line up with TRBD2. V shed 4 bases, J shed 3 bases, and the junction held 10 bases outside the gene matches. The CDR3 extends over 16 amino acids. The germline gives CDR1 LGHNA, CDR2 YNFKEQ. CDR3 in amino acids: CASSPDPLAGHYEQYF. CDR3 DNA: TGTGCCAGCAGCCCGGATCCACTAGCGGGCCACTACGAGCAGTACTTC.

The chain employs TRBV6-5 and TRBJ1-2; D call uncertain. V shed 8 bases and J shed 4 bases, with 14 bases lying between them. In germline, CDR1 is MNHEY, CDR2 SVGAGI. The length of the CDR3 is 13 residues. The CDR3 here is CASVKREGYGYTF. The CDR3 region has the DNA TGTGCCAGCGTAAAGCGTGAGGGCTATGGCTACACCTTC.